The clone carrying this TCR beta chain showed up just a few times. The CDR3 extends over 14 amino acids. V was trimmed by 4 bases and J by 3 bases, leaving 13 bases between them. Germline V gives CDR1 SGDLS, CDR2 YYNGEE. The record originates from a study of blood T cell repertoires in COVID-19. For the study at large: The cDNA or gDNA used as material had been derived from T cells, B-cell-depleted T cells, or PBMCs.

Here immunoSEQ multiplex PCR was the method, and the copy in TCRdb shows in-frame clones only, minus some. This sample yields around 140,000 clones, of which 84% are seen a single time; under 1.5% belongs to the top ten. V usage is TRBV9 and J usage is TRBJ1-2; D unresolved. This receptor was obtained from a man aged 55 to 70 with acute or convalescent COVID-19. Sequencing was performed on peripheral blood. CDR3 DNA sequence: TGTGCCAGCAGCCTTTCGCGAGCGGACTATGGCTACACCTTC. Its protein is CASSLSRADYGYTF.